One T cell receptor (beta chain) is described in this entry. The sample is drawn from a study of T cell changes during pregnancy in multiple sclerosis. CDR1 is MNHEY and CDR2 is SVGAGI in the germline V gene. This CDR3 has 12 residues. Trimming removed 7 bases from V and 1 base from J, with 7 bases in between. Sequencing was performed with immunoSEQ multiplex PCR; in TCRdb, only in-frame clones are kept and a portion is missing. This sample carries some 40,000 clones, about 92% of them seen once, and the ten largest clones take 0.41%. The V call is TRBV6-5, the J call TRBJ1-1; no clear D gene. This TCR came from a female donor with multiple sclerosis, enrolled in a pregnancy study. The starting material was CD4+ T cells from peripheral blood mononuclear cells, obtained in the first trimester of pregnancy. The CDR3 loop is CASKRANTEAFF. CDR3 DNA sequence: TGTGCCAGCAAAAGAGCGAACACTGAAGCTTTCTTT.